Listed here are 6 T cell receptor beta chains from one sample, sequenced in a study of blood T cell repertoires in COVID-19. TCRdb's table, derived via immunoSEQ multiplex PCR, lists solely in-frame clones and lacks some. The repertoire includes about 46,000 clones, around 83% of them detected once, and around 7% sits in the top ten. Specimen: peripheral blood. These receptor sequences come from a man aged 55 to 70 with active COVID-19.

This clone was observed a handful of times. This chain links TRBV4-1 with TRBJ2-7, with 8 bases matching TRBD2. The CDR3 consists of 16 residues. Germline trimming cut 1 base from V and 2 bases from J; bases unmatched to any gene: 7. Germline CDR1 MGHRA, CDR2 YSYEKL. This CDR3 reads CASSQGFGGGTYEQYF. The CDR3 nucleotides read TGCGCCAGCAGCCAAGGATTCGGCGGGGGGACCTACGAGCAGTACTTC.

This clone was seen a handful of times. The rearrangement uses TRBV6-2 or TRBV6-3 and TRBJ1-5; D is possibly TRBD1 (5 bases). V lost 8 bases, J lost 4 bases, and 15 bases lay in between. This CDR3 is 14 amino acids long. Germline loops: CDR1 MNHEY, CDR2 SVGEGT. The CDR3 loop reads CASRPGGENQPQHF. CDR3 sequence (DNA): TGTGCCAGCCGCCCGGGGGGGGAAAATCAGCCCCAGCATTTT.

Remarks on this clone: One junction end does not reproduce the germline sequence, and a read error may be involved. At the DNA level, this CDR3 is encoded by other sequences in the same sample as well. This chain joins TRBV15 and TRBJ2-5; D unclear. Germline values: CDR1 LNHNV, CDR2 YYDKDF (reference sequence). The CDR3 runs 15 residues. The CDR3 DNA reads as TGTGCTACCAGCTTACTATATAGTAACCAAGAGACCCAGTACTTC. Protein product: CATSLLYSNQETQYF.

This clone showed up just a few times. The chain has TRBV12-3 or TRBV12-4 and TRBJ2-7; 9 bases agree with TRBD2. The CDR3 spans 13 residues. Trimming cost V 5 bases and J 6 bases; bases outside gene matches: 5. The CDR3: CASSSSGGREQYF. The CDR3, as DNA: TGTGCCAGCAGTAGCAGCGGGGGGCGCGAGCAGTACTTC.

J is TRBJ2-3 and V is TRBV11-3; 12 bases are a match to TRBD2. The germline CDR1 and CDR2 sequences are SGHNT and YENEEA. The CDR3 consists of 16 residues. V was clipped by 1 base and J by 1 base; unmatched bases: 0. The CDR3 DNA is TGTGCCAGCAGCTTAGGGACTAGCGGGGGCACAGATACGCAGTATTTT. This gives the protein CASSLGTSGGTDTQYF.

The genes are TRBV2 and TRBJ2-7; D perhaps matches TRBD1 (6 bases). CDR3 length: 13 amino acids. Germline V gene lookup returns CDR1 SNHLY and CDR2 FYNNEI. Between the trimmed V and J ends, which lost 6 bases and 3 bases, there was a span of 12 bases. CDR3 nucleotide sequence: TGTGCCAGCAGCTCCGACAGGAACTACGAGCAGTACTTC. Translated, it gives CASSSDRNYEQYF.